Below, 19 T cell receptor beta chains from the same sample are listed, as sequenced in a study of blood T cell repertoires in COVID-19. Assay used: immunoSEQ multiplex PCR; TCRdb lists only in-frame clones, some missing. The top ten clones hold roughly an eighth of a sample with around 200,000 clones, around four fifths of them seen once. Sequencing used peripheral blood. The receptors here all came from a man aged 30-40 years with active or convalescent COVID-19.

The V call is TRBV11-3, the J call TRBJ2-1; 8 bases fit TRBD2. Germline V gene lookup returns CDR1 SGHNT and CDR2 YENEEA. The trim removed 6 bases at V and 4 bases at J, leaving 8 bases unmatched. CDR3 size: 15 residues. CDR3 in DNA: TGTGCCAGCAGTGAGGCGGGAGGCCCTTACAATGAGCAGTTCTTC. It yields the protein CASSEAGGPYNEQFF.

The V and J genes are TRBV24-1 and TRBJ1-2, with 8 bases lining up with TRBD1. Germline V lookup: CDR1 KGHDR, CDR2 SFDVKD. The V gene end was trimmed by 7 bases and the J gene end by 7 bases; junction bases not matched to a gene: 10. The length of the CDR3 is 14 residues. The CDR3 region has the DNA TGTGCCACCAGCCCGGGACAGGAAGCTCCTGGCTACACCTTC. This sequence encodes CATSPGQEAPGYTF.

The chain has TRBV3-1 (or the pseudogene TRBV3-2) and TRBJ2-1, with TRBD1 matching 7 bases. CDR3 size: 17 residues. V trimming: 2 bases; J trimming: 1 base; junction bases outside the gene matches: 8. The germline V gene has CDR1 LGHDT and CDR2 YNNKEL (reference sequence). DNA for the CDR3: TGTGCCAGCAGCCAATCTCCCGGACAGGAGTCCTACAATGAGCAGTTCTTC. Protein sequence: CASSQSPGQESYNEQFF.

The rearrangement uses TRBV19 and TRBJ2-7; 11 bases align to TRBD1. Germline-derived CDR1 and CDR2 are LNHDA and SQIVND (reference sequence). With 5 bases clipped from V and 1 base from J, the junction kept 10 bases outside the gene matches. The CDR3 length is 17 residues. The CDR3 region has the DNA TGTGCCAGTAGTGCACGAACCGGGACAGGGGGATCCTACGAGCAGTACTTC. Translated: CASSARTGTGGSYEQYF.

V gene TRBV7-9 combines with J gene TRBJ1-5; the D is unclear. The germline gives CDR1 SEHNR, CDR2 FQNEAQ (reference sequence). The CDR3 contains 16 residues. Trimming removed 5 bases at V and 2 bases at J, with 16 bases between. The CDR3 nucleotides are TGTGCCAGCAGCCTTTCCGGGAGAAGCGGCAATCAGCCCCAGCATTTT. Translation gives CASSLSGRSGNQPQHF.

This clone occurred once. This chain links TRBV9 with TRBJ1-4; D possibly corresponds to TRBD1 (5 bases). V was pared by 0 bases and J by 8 bases, with 11 bases between. Germline-derived CDR1 and CDR2 are SGDLS and YYNGEE. This CDR3 is 14 amino acids long. The CDR3 region has the DNA TGTGCCAGCAGCGTAGGGCAGGGAAGAGAAAAACTGTTTTTT. Translated: CASSVGQGREKLFF.

CDR3 residues: CASGGGQGTDTQYF. The CDR3 nucleotides read TGTGCCAGCGGGGGGGGTCAGGGCACAGATACGCAGTATTTT. The genes are TRBV19 and TRBJ2-3; 8 bases map to TRBD2. This CDR3 comprises 14 residues. V dropped 9 bases and J dropped 1; count of bases not matched to a gene: 6. The germline gives CDR1 LNHDA, CDR2 SQIVND (reference sequence).

The chain links TRBV4-1 to TRBJ1-2; 9 bases fit TRBD1. Trimming cost V 0 bases and J 7 bases; bases outside gene matches: 6. The CDR3 has 15 amino acids. The germline CDR1 and CDR2 sequences are MGHRA and YSYEKL. This CDR3 is CASSQDRQGESGYTF. The CDR3 bases are TGCGCCAGCAGCCAAGATAGACAGGGGGAAAGTGGCTACACCTTC.

V is TRBV5-5 and J is TRBJ2-7; no firm D call. Deletions cut 4 bases from V and 0 bases from J, with 14 bases between. Germline V gives CDR1 SGHKS, CDR2 YYEKEE (reference sequence). The CDR3 extends over 15 amino acids. The CDR3 sequence is CASSPVGTNSYEQYV. The CDR3 region has the DNA TGTGCCAGCAGCCCCGTAGGCACTAACTCCTACGAGCAGTACGTC.

A single count supports this clone. J is TRBJ2-1 and V is TRBV9, with TRBD2 matching 7 bases. The V gene's germline CDR1 is SGDLS and CDR2 YYNGEE. This CDR3 is 18 amino acids long. V trimming: 0 bases; J trimming: 5 bases; junction bases outside the gene matches: 14. In DNA form, the CDR3 reads TGTGCCAGCAGCGTAGAAATGGGGAGGGCCCTCGGTAACAATGAGCAGTTCTTC. Translating it yields CASSVEMGRALGNNEQFF. Looking up the rest from reference TRBV9 and TRBJ2-1 gives the full variable domain: DSGVTQTPKHLITATGQRVTLRCSPRSGDLSVYWYQQSLDQGLQFLIQYYNGEERAKGNILERFSAQQFPDLHSELNLSSLELGDSALYFCASSVEMGRALGNNEQFFGPGTRLTVL.

The CDR3 DNA reads TGTGCCAGCAGCTTAAATCAGGGGACCATTCAGTACTTC. The encoded protein is CASSLNQGTIQYF. The chain uses TRBV7-9 and TRBJ2-4; tentatively, D is TRBD1 (6 bases). Germline V CDR1 and CDR2: SEHNR, FQNEAQ (reference sequence). Trimming pared 2 bases from V and 9 bases from J, leaving 11 bases between. The CDR3 contains 13 residues.

In its sample, this clone was seen a few times. DNA for the CDR3: TGTGCCAGCAGTGAGGTTCAGGCAAGCAATCAGCCCCAGCATTTT. Protein: CASSEVQASNQPQHF. The J gene is TRBJ1-5, the V gene TRBV2; no definite D call. Between the trimmed V and J ends, which lost 3 bases and 1 base, there was a span of 10 bases. Germline V gene data show CDR1 as SNHLY and CDR2 as FYNNEI. CDR3 length: 15 residues.

This clone was observed a single time. The V call is TRBV27, the J call TRBJ1-4; D is ambiguous. Per germline, CDR1 MNHEY and CDR2 SMNVEV (reference sequence). The CDR3 extends over 15 amino acids. Trimming took 8 bases from V and 0 from J, leaving 13 bases between them. In DNA form, the CDR3 reads TGTGCCAGCTCGGCGGGTCGTGCAACTAATGAAAAACTGTTTTTT. Its translation is CASSAGRATNEKLFF.

This clone was recorded a few times. The chain links TRBV18 to TRBJ1-4, with 7 positions matching TRBD1. The CDR3 loop spans 14 amino acids. CDR1 and CDR2 from the germline V gene are KGHSH and LQKENI. V was clipped by 6 bases and J by 6 bases; unmatched bases: 7. The CDR3 nucleotides read TGTGCCAGCTCGTCAGACAGGGCTTATGAAAAACTGTTTTTT. The encoded protein is CASSSDRAYEKLFF.

V and J are TRBV5-5 and TRBJ1-1; TRBD1 is a possible D gene (6 bases). Germline CDR1 reads SGHKS; CDR2 reads YYEKEE (reference sequence). The V end was cut by 3 bases, the J end by 2 bases, with 11 bases between. There are 14 residues in the CDR3. This CDR3 is CASSSSGQNTEAFF. CDR3 sequence (DNA): TGTGCCAGCAGCTCTTCGGGACAAAACACTGAAGCTTTCTTT.

This chain connects TRBV27 to TRBJ2-1, with 16 bases that match TRBD2. CDR1 is MNHEY and CDR2 is SMNVEV in the germline V gene (reference sequence). V lost 5 bases and J lost 10; bases outside the gene matches: 14. This CDR3 spans 18 amino acids. The CDR3 DNA reads TGTGCCAGCAGTCTGGGACTAGCGGGGGGGCCGAGTGTAAGGGAGCAGTTCTTC. Residues: CASSLGLAGGPSVREQFF.

J is TRBJ2-3 and V is TRBV6-1; 8 positions agree with TRBD2. In germline, CDR1 is MNHNS, CDR2 SASEGT. The CDR3 runs to 15 residues. The V segment lost 3 bases and the J segment 1 base; nucleotides outside the gene matches: 3. The CDR3 sequence: CASSEQAGGTDTQYF. Written as DNA, the CDR3 is TGTGCCAGCAGTGAGCAAGCGGGGGGCACAGATACGCAGTATTTT.

This clone was seen only once. The chain combines TRBV6-5 with TRBJ1-2, with 9 bases aligning to TRBD1. In germline, CDR1 is MNHEY, CDR2 SVGAGI. The CDR3 consists of 14 residues. The trim removed 5 bases at V and 5 bases at J, leaving 6 bases unmatched. The CDR3 DNA reads TGTGCCAGCAGTCGACTCGGGACAGGGTATGGCTACACCTTC. Residues: CASSRLGTGYGYTF.

The gene calls are TRBV5-4 and TRBJ2-3; 12 bases are shared with TRBD2. Germline CDR1 SGHNT, CDR2 YYREEE (reference sequence). The J segment lost 6 bases and the V segment lost 7 bases, leaving 9 bases of the junction unmatched. The CDR3 is made up of 15 amino acids. CDR3 DNA: TGTGCCAGCGGGCTAGCGGGAGGGCCGGGGGATACGCAGTATTTT. It codes for CASGLAGGPGDTQYF.